These 10 T cell receptor beta chains share one sample of origin, sequenced in a study of shared clonotypes between healthy human individuals. This table comes from immunoSEQ multiplex PCR, and its TCRdb copy is limited to in-frame clones, with some not included. The sample gives about 2.3 million clones, approximately 93% of which show up once; 0.39% is in the top ten. Source material: naive CD4+ T cells from PBMCs. As for subset: CD45RA+ positively selected. The origin of the receptors is a man aged 18-30 years in good health. Some clones in this sample may be carry-over from other donors' samples.

This clone was seen only once. V usage is TRBV6-6 and J usage is TRBJ2-7, with 8 bases that match TRBD2. This CDR3 is built from 13 residues. V shed 6 bases, J shed 4 bases, and the junction held 5 bases outside the gene matches. CDR1 MNHNY and CDR2 SVGAGI come from the germline V gene (reference sequence). Here the CDR3 reads CASSRLARYEQYF. CDR3 coding DNA: TGTGCCAGCAGCAGACTAGCGCGGTACGAGCAGTACTTC.

The chain uses TRBV14 and TRBJ2-7; weak D call: TRBD1 (5 bases). The V and J ends lost 0 bases and 4 bases respectively, with 16 bases between them. This CDR3 has 16 residues. Germline V gene lookup returns CDR1 SGHDN and CDR2 FVKESK. CDR3 DNA sequence: TGTGCCAGCAGCCAAGATCGGCGGCAGGGTCTATACGAGCAGTACTTC. It codes for CASSQDRRQGLYEQYF.

The chain combines TRBV29-1 with TRBJ2-1; 7 nucleotides match TRBD2. The CDR3 sequence is 15 residues long. Germline V CDR1 and CDR2: SQVTM, ANQGSEA. J lost 0 bases, V lost 6 bases, and 8 bases had no gene match. CDR3: CSVEGLPSSYNEQFF. Written as DNA, the CDR3 is TGCAGCGTCGAGGGACTACCGAGCTCCTACAATGAGCAGTTCTTC.

About this clone itself: Other nucleotide sequences in the sample specify the same CDR3. This chain links TRBV5-1 with TRBJ2-3, with 10 bases identical to TRBD1. The CDR3 contains 15 residues. The germline CDR1 and CDR2 sequences are SGHRS and YFSETQ. Losses at the gene ends were 0 bases for V and 4 bases for J; bases not matched to a gene: 2. CDR3 in amino acids: CASSLEDRGADTQYF. The CDR3 coding sequence is TGCGCCAGCAGCTTGGAGGACAGGGGGGCAGATACGCAGTATTTT.

The J gene is TRBJ1-1, the V gene TRBV5-1; the D gene is possibly TRBD1 (5 bases). This CDR3 spans 13 amino acids. CDR1 is SGHRS, CDR2 YFSETQ, per germline. Trimming left V 4 bases short and J 3 bases short, with 10 bases between. Here the CDR3 reads CASSPDRYTEAFF. The CDR3 bases are TGCGCCAGCAGCCCTGACAGATACACTGAAGCTTTCTTT.

This clone is a singleton in its sample. The V call is TRBV13, the J call TRBJ1-4; maybe TRBD1 (6 bases). This CDR3 contains 16 residues. V was trimmed by 5 bases and J by 3 bases, leaving 16 bases between them. The germline CDR1 and CDR2 sequences are PRHDT and FYEKMQ (reference sequence). The CDR3 is CASSAQLGTPNEKLFF. The CDR3 DNA is TGTGCCAGCAGCGCCCAGTTGGGGACACCTAATGAAAAACTGTTTTTT.

V is TRBV9 and J is TRBJ2-1; 8 nucleotides line up with TRBD2. This CDR3 is built from 15 residues. Germline values: CDR1 SGDLS, CDR2 YYNGEE. The V gene end was trimmed by 5 bases and the J gene end by 6 bases; junction bases not matched to a gene: 10. CDR3 nucleotide sequence: TGTGCCAGCAGAGGACCGGGACTAGGAGCCAATGAGCAGTTCTTC. As protein: CASRGPGLGANEQFF.

This chain links TRBV10-3 with TRBJ2-3; D gene uncertain. The ends were cut back, 8 bases at V and 1 base at J, with 10 bases in the middle. The CDR3 consists of 13 residues. Germline-derived CDR1 and CDR2 are ENHRY and SYGVKD. The CDR3 loop reads CAILPVGTDTQYF. CDR3 bases: TGTGCCATCCTCCCCGTTGGCACAGATACGCAGTATTTT.

The chain carries TRBV5-6 and TRBJ2-3; 8 bases line up with TRBD1. The CDR3 length is 15 residues. With V trimmed by 0 bases and J by 2 bases, 2 bases remained unmatched. CDR1 is SGHDT, CDR2 YYEEEE, per germline. CDR3 sequence (DNA): TGTGCCAGCAGCTTGGAGCAGGGGGCCACAGATACGCAGTATTTT. It is translated as CASSLEQGATDTQYF.

The chain recombines TRBV4-1 with TRBJ1-1, with a possible D match to TRBD1 (5 bases). The CDR3 length is 15 residues. V was cut by 0 bases and J by 1 base, with 9 bases left in between. Germline CDR1 MGHRA, CDR2 YSYEKL. This CDR3 is CASSQDGGWNTEAFF. CDR3 DNA: TGCGCCAGCAGCCAAGATGGGGGGTGGAACACTGAAGCTTTCTTT.